The 7 T cell receptor beta chains reported below all come from one sample, sequenced in a study of CD8 T cells in ankylosing spondylitis (TCRdb year 2017). Receptors were amplified or captured by 5' RACE. Sequencing took place on an Illumina HiSeq 2500. Using fastp at Q25 and MiXCR, TCRdb reprocessed the public reads and kept productive beta chains. Rows are unified per CDR3 protein, each entry keeping the most common DNA and genes. The sample yields a few hundred thousand distinct CDR3 sequences; roughly a quarter were counted once. The top ten constitute about 0.6% of the sample. Sequences were obtained from blood, either unsorted or a sorted T cell fraction (not recorded which). The receptors stem from a male donor with ankylosing spondylitis or in good health (not recorded which).

This clonotype was counted ten times or more. The chain is built from TRBV12-3 or TRBV12-4 and TRBJ2-3, with 8 bases aligning to TRBD1. J was trimmed by 2 bases and V by 8 bases; bases with no gene match: 6. This CDR3 comprises 14 residues. CDR3 protein: CASQRTGITDTQYF. In DNA, the CDR3 is TGTGCCAGCCAGAGGACAGGGATCACAGATACGCAGTATTTT.

There are a few counts of this clonotype. The chain is built from TRBV4-2 and TRBJ1-5; D perhaps matches TRBD1 (6 bases). Germline V gives CDR1 LGHNA, CDR2 YNFKEQ. Trimming took off 5 bases at V and 10 bases at J, with 21 bases between the two ends. This CDR3 comprises 15 residues. The CDR3 is CASSVGAGARSPQHF. The CDR3 nucleotides read TGTGCCAGCAGCGTAGGGGCGGGGGCAAGGAGTCCCCAGCATTTT.

In this sample, this clonotype turned up a few times. The chain couples TRBV10-2 to TRBJ2-1, with 12 bases lining up with TRBD2. Losses at the gene ends were 4 bases for V and 0 bases for J; bases not matched to a gene: 7. The CDR3 extends over 18 amino acids. The germline V gene has CDR1 WSHSY and CDR2 SAAADI. Written as DNA, the CDR3 is TGCGCCAGCAGTGTGGCTAGCGGGGGGGCGGGCTCCTACAATGAGCAGTTCTTC. It is translated as CASSVASGGAGSYNEQFF.

The chain has TRBV13 and TRBJ2-1, with D tentatively TRBD2 (6 bases). This CDR3 spans 16 amino acids. V was shortened by 5 bases and J by 6 bases, with 20 bases between the two germline ends. Germline V gene lookup returns CDR1 PRHDT and CDR2 FYEKMQ (reference sequence). CDR3 in amino acids: CASSHRTVRRGNEQFF. CDR3 in DNA: TGTGCCAGCAGCCACCGGACTGTCCGGAGGGGCAATGAGCAGTTCTTC.

This clonotype was seen at least ten times. The V call is TRBV12-3 or TRBV12-4, the J call TRBJ2-5, with TRBD2 identical over 13 bases. With V trimmed by 5 bases and J by 3 bases, 6 bases remained unmatched. This CDR3 has 16 residues. CDR3 coding DNA: TGTGCCAGCAGTAGGACTAGCGGGGGACATAAAGAGACCCAGTACTTC. Amino acid sequence: CASSRTSGGHKETQYF.

This clonotype was seen many times. The chain carries TRBV29-1 and TRBJ2-7, with D tentatively TRBD2 (5 bases). CDR3 length: 11 amino acids. CDR1 and CDR2 (germline): SQVTM, ANQGSEA. V lost 5 bases and J lost 5, with 10 bases in between. The CDR3 sequence is CSVSRGDEQYF. DNA of the CDR3: TGCAGCGTTTCTCGGGGTGACGAGCAGTACTTC.

There are many counts of this clonotype. The chain links TRBV6-1 to TRBJ1-2, with a tentative D call TRBD1 (5 bases). Trimming removed 4 bases from V and 3 bases from J, with 12 bases in between. The CDR3 runs to 14 residues. Germline V gene data show CDR1 as MNHNS and CDR2 as SASEGT. The DNA of the CDR3 is TGTGCCAGCAGTGTATCTGGGGGTCACTATGGCTACACCTTC. Translated: CASSVSGGHYGYTF.